This entry concerns a single T cell receptor beta chain. A much larger clone differs from this one at a single base, so this may be a read error. This sample was taken from a study of tumor and adjacent non-tumor tissue in lung cancer. The CDR3 contains 14 residues. Per germline, CDR1 SGHVS and CDR2 FQNEAQ. No cell sorting was done before RNA was extracted from the tissue. Three rounds of nested PCR, following a modified ARM-PCR protocol, produced the TCRbeta library. TCRdb reprocessed the multiplex PCR reads via MiXCR and lists one record per CDR3 protein. The sample shows 68,000 or so distinct CDR3 sequences, about 61% of them seen only once.

The chain carries TRBV7-8 and TRBJ2-7, with 7 bases lining up with TRBD1. Sequenced material: lung tumor tissue. This sequence originates from a man aged 50 or older with non-small cell lung cancer. The DNA for the CDR3 is TGTGCCAGCAGCCCTACAGGGGCGAGCGGCGGTAGACATTTC. It translates to CASSPTGASGGRHF.